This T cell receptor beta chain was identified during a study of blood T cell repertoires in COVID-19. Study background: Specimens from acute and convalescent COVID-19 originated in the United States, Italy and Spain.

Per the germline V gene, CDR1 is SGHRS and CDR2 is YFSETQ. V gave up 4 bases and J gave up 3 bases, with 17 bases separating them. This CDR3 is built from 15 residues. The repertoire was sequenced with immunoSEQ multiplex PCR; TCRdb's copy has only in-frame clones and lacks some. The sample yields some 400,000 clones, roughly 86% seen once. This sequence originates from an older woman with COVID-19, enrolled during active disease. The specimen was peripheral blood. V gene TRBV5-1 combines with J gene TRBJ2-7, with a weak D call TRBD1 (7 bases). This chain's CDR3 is CASSPGGSVVYEQYF. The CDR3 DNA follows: TGCGCCAGCAGCCCAGGGGGGTCGGTAGTCTACGAGCAGTACTTC.